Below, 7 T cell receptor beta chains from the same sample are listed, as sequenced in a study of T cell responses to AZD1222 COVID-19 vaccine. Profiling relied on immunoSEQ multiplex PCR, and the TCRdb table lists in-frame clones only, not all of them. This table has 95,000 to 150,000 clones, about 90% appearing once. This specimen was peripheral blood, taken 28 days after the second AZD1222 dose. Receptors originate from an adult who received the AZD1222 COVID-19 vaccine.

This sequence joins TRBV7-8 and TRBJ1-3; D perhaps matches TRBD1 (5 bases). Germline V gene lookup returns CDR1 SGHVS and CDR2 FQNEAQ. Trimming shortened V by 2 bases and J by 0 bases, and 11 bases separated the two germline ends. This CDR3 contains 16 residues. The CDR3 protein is CASSLKRGYSGNTIYF. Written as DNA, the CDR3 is TGTGCCAGCAGCTTAAAAAGGGGATACTCTGGAAACACCATATATTTT.

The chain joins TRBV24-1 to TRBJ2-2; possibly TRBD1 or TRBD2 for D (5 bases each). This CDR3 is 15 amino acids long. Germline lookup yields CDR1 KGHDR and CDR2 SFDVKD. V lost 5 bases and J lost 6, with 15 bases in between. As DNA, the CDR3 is TGTGCCACCAGTGGCAGGGACCAGCTTGCCGGGGAGCTGTTTTTT. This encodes CATSGRDQLAGELFF.

The chain's CDR3 is CASSFGHGTDTQYF. The CDR3 coding sequence is TGTGCCAGCAGCTTTGGACACGGCACAGATACGCAGTATTTT. J is TRBJ2-3 and V is TRBV7-8; D perhaps matches TRBD1 (5 bases). Germline V gene lookup returns CDR1 SGHVS and CDR2 FQNEAQ. This CDR3 has 14 residues. V lost 3 bases and J 1 base, leaving 8 bases between the germline ends.

DNA for the CDR3: TGCAGTGCAAAGTCCCCCACTGAAGCTTTCTTT. Its translation: CSAKSPTEAFF. V usage is TRBV20-1 and J usage is TRBJ1-1; no clear D. The germline V gene encodes CDR1 DFQATT and CDR2 SNEGSKA (reference sequence). The CDR3 has 11 amino acids. V was clipped by 6 bases and J by 4 bases, with 9 bases between them.

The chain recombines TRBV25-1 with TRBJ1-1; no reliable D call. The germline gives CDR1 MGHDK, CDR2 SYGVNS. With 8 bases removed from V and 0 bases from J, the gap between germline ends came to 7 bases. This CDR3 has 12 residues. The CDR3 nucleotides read TGTGCCAGCCCGGACCTGAACACTGAAGCTTTCTTT. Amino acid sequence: CASPDLNTEAFF.

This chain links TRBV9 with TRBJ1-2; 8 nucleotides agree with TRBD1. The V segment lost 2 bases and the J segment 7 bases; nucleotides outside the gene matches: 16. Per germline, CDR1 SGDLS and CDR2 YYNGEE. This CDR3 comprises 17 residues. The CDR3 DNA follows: TGTGCCAGCAGCGTCAACAGACAGGGGAAGAACGGCCTTGGCTACACCTTC. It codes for CASSVNRQGKNGLGYTF.

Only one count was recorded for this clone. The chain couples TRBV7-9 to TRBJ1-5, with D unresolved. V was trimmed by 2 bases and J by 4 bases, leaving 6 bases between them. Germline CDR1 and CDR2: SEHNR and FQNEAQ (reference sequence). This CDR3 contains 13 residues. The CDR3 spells CASSLNWNQPQHF. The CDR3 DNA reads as TGTGCCAGCAGCTTAAATTGGAATCAGCCCCAGCATTTT.